One sample yielded the 21 T cell receptor beta chains listed below, sequenced in a study of T cells in localized non-small cell lung cancer. Profiled with immunoSEQ multiplex PCR; TCRdb holds only in-frame clones, not every one. Found here are about 26,000 clones, around 83% of them singletons; the top ten hold around 4.1%. This material consisted of peripheral blood, taken before any cancer treatment. The receptors were sampled from a woman aged 40-69 years with stage I lung adenocarcinoma.

The rearrangement uses TRBV6-5 and TRBJ2-3; maybe TRBD2 (5 bases). Germline lookup yields CDR1 MNHEY and CDR2 SVGAGI. Trimming removed 7 bases at V and 4 bases at J, with 18 bases between. This CDR3 region has 15 residues. The CDR3 here is CASMPYGVGPDTQYF. CDR3 coding DNA: TGTGCCAGCATGCCATACGGGGTAGGGCCAGATACGCAGTATTTT.

The J gene is TRBJ1-5, the V gene TRBV14; maybe TRBD1 (5 bases). Per germline, CDR1 SGHDN and CDR2 FVKESK. Trimming cost V 2 bases and J 1 base, with 12 bases left between them. CDR3 length equals 16 residues. The CDR3 nucleotides read TGTGCCAGCAGCCAATTGACAGCCCTAAGCAATCAGCCCCAGCATTTT. Translated, it gives CASSQLTALSNQPQHF.

This clone has just a few counts. V gene TRBV6-1 combines with J gene TRBJ2-7, with D unresolved. The germline V and J ends were trimmed by 1 base and 2 bases, with 12 bases remaining between them. The germline CDR1 and CDR2 sequences are MNHNS and SASEGT. The CDR3 has 15 residues. Here the CDR3 DNA reads TGTGCCAGCAGTGAAGGAGACCCGAGCACCTACGAGCAGTACTTC. As protein: CASSEGDPSTYEQYF.

The chain is built from TRBV5-1 and TRBJ2-3; 7 bases are shared with TRBD1. Germline-derived CDR1 and CDR2 are SGHRS and YFSETQ. Trimming took 2 bases from V and 6 from J; bases not matched to a gene: 12. The CDR3 is made up of 16 amino acids. The CDR3 sequence: CASSFGSAGGADTQYF. Here the CDR3 DNA reads TGCGCCAGCAGCTTCGGATCGGCAGGGGGAGCGGATACGCAGTATTTT.

The chain has TRBV20-1 and TRBJ2-7; 9 nucleotides line up with TRBD1. The germline CDR1 and CDR2 sequences are DFQATT and SNEGSKA (reference sequence). The CDR3 runs to 11 residues. After removal of 5 bases from V and 4 bases from J, the junction contained 0 bases not matched to a gene. The CDR3 coding sequence is TGCAGTGCTGGACAGGGGTACGAGCAGTACTTC. As protein: CSAGQGYEQYF.

This clone was seen just once. The chain uses TRBV6-1 and TRBJ2-2, with TRBD1 identical over 8 bases. CDR1 and CDR2 (germline): MNHNS, SASEGT. CDR3 length: 16 residues. J lost 0 bases, V lost 2 bases, and 2 bases had no gene match. CDR3 loop: CASSEHRGANTGELFF. The CDR3 DNA follows: TGTGCCAGCAGTGAACACAGGGGGGCGAACACCGGGGAGCTGTTTTTT.

The genes are TRBV2 and TRBJ1-2; the D is unclear. Trimming removed 7 bases at V and 6 bases at J, with 15 bases between. CDR3 length equals 13 residues. Germline CDR1 reads SNHLY; CDR2 reads FYNNEI. As DNA, the CDR3 is TGTGCCAGCATCCCTACAATTAGGGATGGCTACACCTTC. It encodes CASIPTIRDGYTF.

This sequence joins TRBV29-1 and TRBJ2-7, with 8 bases aligning to TRBD1. Germline trimming cut 4 bases from V and 2 bases from J; bases unmatched to any gene: 4. Germline CDR1 SQVTM, CDR2 ANQGSEA. The CDR3 spans 13 residues. CDR3 amino acids: CSVVPTGAYEQYF. Here the CDR3 DNA reads TGCAGCGTTGTGCCGACAGGGGCCTACGAGCAGTACTTC.

This clone was seen only once. The chain combines TRBV4-1 with TRBJ1-1; D possibly corresponds to TRBD1 (5 bases). This CDR3 has 16 residues. CDR1 is MGHRA and CDR2 is YSYEKL in the germline V gene. Trimming removed 1 base from V and 4 bases from J, with 16 bases in between. The CDR3 bases are TGCGCCAGCAGCCAAGGTGCAGGGACTGGTTTCACTGAAGCTTTCTTT. This translates into CASSQGAGTGFTEAFF.

The chain has TRBV7-9 and TRBJ2-7; D not resolved. V gave up 5 bases and J gave up 4 bases, with 6 bases separating them. Germline V gene sequence: CDR1 SEHNR, CDR2 FQNEAQ (reference sequence). The CDR3 length is 11 residues. In nucleotides, the CDR3 is TGTGCCAGCAGCCTACGATACGAGCAGTACTTC. Protein product: CASSLRYEQYF.

V is TRBV6-6 and J is TRBJ2-5; 7 nucleotides align to TRBD1. Germline V gene data show CDR1 as MNHNY and CDR2 as SVGAGI (reference sequence). CDR3 length: 13 residues. V gave up 5 bases and J gave up 4 bases; unmatched junction bases: 4. CDR3 residues: CASSRSGGETQYF. The DNA of the CDR3 is TGTGCCAGCAGTCGCTCAGGGGGAGAGACCCAGTACTTC.

The chain couples TRBV25-1 to TRBJ2-5; D perhaps matches TRBD2 (5 bases). The CDR3 is made up of 12 amino acids. The germline V and J ends were trimmed by 4 bases and 5 bases, with 8 bases remaining between them. The germline V gene has CDR1 MGHDK and CDR2 SYGVNS. The CDR3 DNA is TGTGCCAGCAGTGTCCGAGGGGAGACCCAGTACTTC. Amino acids: CASSVRGETQYF.

The sample holds one count of this clone. The V gene is TRBV27, the J gene TRBJ2-5; D unclear. Germline V gene lookup returns CDR1 MNHEY and CDR2 SMNVEV (reference sequence). The CDR3 length is 13 residues. The germline V and J ends were trimmed by 5 bases and 4 bases, with 11 bases remaining between them. The CDR3 reads CASSLRLRETQYF. The CDR3 DNA reads as TGTGCCAGCAGTCTGCGACTTCGAGAGACCCAGTACTTC.

This chain links TRBV4-1 with TRBJ2-2, with 9 nucleotides matching TRBD2. V gave up 0 bases and J gave up 7 bases; unmatched junction bases: 6. The CDR3 consists of 16 residues. Germline V gene sequence: CDR1 MGHRA, CDR2 YSYEKL. CDR3 loop: CASSQDTPSGDGELFF. In nucleotides, the CDR3 is TGCGCCAGCAGCCAAGATACCCCTAGCGGGGACGGGGAGCTGTTTTTT.

This clone showed up just once. The CDR3 DNA follows: TGTGCCAGCAGCAAGGACACCGGGACAGACGTTGAAGCTTTCTTT. As protein: CASSKDTGTDVEAFF. The V gene is TRBV9, the J gene TRBJ1-1; TRBD1 matches at 7 bases. CDR1 is SGDLS, CDR2 YYNGEE, per germline. The CDR3 length is 15 residues. The V gene end was trimmed by 4 bases and the J gene end by 7 bases; junction bases not matched to a gene: 13.

This clone is labeled as medium-sized. The chain has TRBV6-1 and TRBJ1-5; D possibly corresponds to TRBD1 (6 bases). V lost 1 base, J lost 8 bases, and 12 bases lay in between. CDR1 and CDR2 (germline): MNHNS, SASEGT. CDR3 length: 14 amino acids. The CDR3 region has the DNA TGTGCCAGCAGTGAAGGGGGGGCGGTGGAGCCCCAGCATTTT. Translation gives CASSEGGAVEPQHF.

This clone was seen once. The rearrangement joins TRBV11-2 to TRBJ2-7, with D possibly matching TRBD1 (5 bases). The CDR3 spans 15 residues. CDR1 and CDR2 (germline): SGHAT, FQNNGV. The V gene lost 0 bases and the J gene lost 2 bases, with 11 bases spanning the gap. The CDR3 coding sequence is TGTGCCAGCAGCTTAGAGCGACAGCCTACCTACGAGCAGTACTTC. It yields the protein CASSLERQPTYEQYF.

V usage is TRBV30 and J usage is TRBJ2-1, with 8 bases aligning to TRBD2. Germline CDR1 reads GTSNPN; CDR2 reads SVGIG (reference sequence). After removal of 3 bases from V and 5 bases from J, the junction contained 6 bases not matched to a gene. This CDR3 has 14 residues. The CDR3 region is CAWRSGLVDNEQFF. The CDR3 bases are TGTGCCTGGAGGTCGGGACTAGTCGACAATGAGCAGTTCTTC.

This chain connects TRBV16 to TRBJ2-1; D is unresolved. This CDR3 is built from 11 residues. V dropped 4 bases and J dropped 7 bases, with 5 bases sitting between them. Germline CDR1 and CDR2: KGHSY and FQNENV. The CDR3 sequence is CASSPSNEQFF. CDR3 in DNA: TGTGCCAGCAGCCCAAGTAATGAGCAGTTCTTC.

The V call is TRBV9, the J call TRBJ2-7; the match to TRBD2 covers 9 bases. The CDR3 covers 16 residues. From germline, CDR1 is SGDLS and CDR2 YYNGEE. V was pared by 4 bases and J by 6 bases, with 14 bases of the junction left unmatched. In nucleotides, the CDR3 is TGTGCCAGCAGCCCAAGAGCGACTAGCGGCCGGGGCGAGCAGTACTTC. Translated, it gives CASSPRATSGRGEQYF.

V gene TRBV18 combines with J gene TRBJ1-2, with D maybe TRBD1 (5 bases). This CDR3 has 16 amino acids. Germline CDR1 and CDR2: KGHSH and LQKENI. The ends were cut back, 3 bases at V and 5 bases at J, with 19 bases in the middle. The CDR3 sequence is CASSPSLGGDSYGYTF. In DNA form, the CDR3 reads TGTGCCAGCTCACCTTCACTAGGAGGGGATTCTTATGGCTACACCTTC.